These 16 T cell receptor beta chains share one sample of origin, sequenced in a study of blood T cell repertoires in COVID-19. The table came from immunoSEQ multiplex PCR; TCRdb's copy has only in-frame clones and leaves some out. The table records 200,000 to 250,000 clones, more than 75% of them present only once. The sequenced sample was peripheral blood. These receptors all come from a human donor in a cohort sampled during active COVID-19.

The chain combines TRBV28 with TRBJ1-2; D may be TRBD1 (5 bases). V lost 6 bases and J lost 5, with 7 bases in between. The CDR3 runs to 11 residues. CDR1 MDHEN and CDR2 SYDVKM come from the germline V gene. As DNA, the CDR3 is TGTGCCAGCAGCCCAGGGTATGGCTACACCTTC. Amino acid sequence: CASSPGYGYTF.

The sample holds one count of this clone. This sequence joins TRBV19 and TRBJ2-1, with TRBD2 matching over 7 bases. The CDR3 sequence is 16 residues long. Germline trimming cut 3 bases from V and 0 bases from J; bases unmatched to any gene: 5. The V gene's germline CDR1 is LNHDA and CDR2 SQIVND (reference sequence). Here the CDR3 reads CASSMASGSSYNEQFF. Written as DNA, the CDR3 is TGTGCCAGTAGTATGGCTAGCGGAAGCTCCTACAATGAGCAGTTCTTC.

The chain uses TRBV19 and TRBJ1-6; a weak D match, TRBD1 (5 bases). The V gene's germline CDR1 is LNHDA and CDR2 SQIVND (reference sequence). There are 14 residues in the CDR3. V dropped 7 bases and J dropped 6 bases, with 13 bases sitting between them. CDR3 in DNA: TGTGCCAGTACTCGTAGGGGTTCTAATTCACCCCTCCACTTT. Its protein product is CASTRRGSNSPLHF.

The chain has TRBV19 and TRBJ2-1; D gene ambiguous. CDR3 size: 10 residues. Germline V gene sequence: CDR1 LNHDA, CDR2 SQIVND (reference sequence). Trimming left V 7 bases short and J 4 bases short, with 2 bases between. For the CDR3, the DNA is TGTGCCAGTACATACAATGAGCAGTTCTTC. Amino acid sequence: CASTYNEQFF.

The rearrangement links TRBV3-1 (or the pseudogene TRBV3-2) to TRBJ1-2; D may be TRBD1 (5 bases). CDR1 LGHDT and CDR2 YNNKEL come from the germline V gene (reference sequence). V was pared by 4 bases and J by 6 bases, with 18 bases between. The CDR3 loop spans 15 amino acids. CDR3 DNA sequence: TGTGCCAGCAGCCCCCGCGGAGGGAAGGGGCATGGCTACACCTTC. It yields the protein CASSPRGGKGHGYTF.

The chain joins TRBV4-2 to TRBJ2-3; 10 bases are shared with TRBD2. The CDR3 has 17 residues. The V and J ends lost 1 base and 7 bases, in that order; junction bases with no gene match: 11. Germline V gives CDR1 LGHNA, CDR2 YNFKEQ. CDR3 sequence reads: CASSQGVAGGWTYTQYF. The CDR3 DNA reads TGTGCCAGCAGCCAAGGGGTAGCGGGGGGCTGGACCTATACGCAGTATTTT.

This clone was recorded only once. J is TRBJ1-1 and V is TRBV10-1; 10 bases agree with TRBD1. Trimming cost V 7 bases and J 1 base; bases outside gene matches: 9. This CDR3 has 16 residues. CDR1 is WNHNN, CDR2 SYGVQD, per germline (reference sequence). CDR3 residues: CASNSTGGGWNTEAFF. In DNA form, the CDR3 reads TGCGCCAGCAATTCGACAGGGGGCGGGTGGAACACTGAAGCTTTCTTT.

The DNA for the CDR3 is TGTGCCAGCAGCCAAAGGGGTACCATGAACACTGAAGCTTTCTTT. Encoded protein: CASSQRGTMNTEAFF. The chain employs TRBV7-2 and TRBJ1-1; the D gene is possibly TRBD1 (5 bases). The CDR3 runs to 15 residues. V dropped 5 bases and J dropped 0 bases, with 13 bases sitting between them. Germline V lookup: CDR1 SGHTA, CDR2 FQGNSA.

The chain has TRBV2 and TRBJ1-1, with D possibly TRBD1 on 5 matching bases. V lost 0 bases, J lost 1 base, and 6 bases lay in between. This CDR3 has 14 amino acids. CDR1 and CDR2 from the germline V gene are SNHLY and FYNNEI. The CDR3 DNA follows: TGTGCCAGCAGTGAAGCACAGGAGAACACTGAAGCTTTCTTT. Translation: CASSEAQENTEAFF.

J is TRBJ2-7 and V is TRBV5-1; 7 nucleotides line up with TRBD2. V lost 7 bases to trimming and J lost 2 bases; unmatched junction nucleotides: 12. CDR1 is SGHRS, CDR2 YFSETQ, per germline. CDR3 length: 15 residues. The CDR3 protein is CASHPMGEGPYEQYF. CDR3 bases: TGCGCCAGCCACCCAATGGGGGAGGGCCCCTACGAGCAGTACTTC.

The chain combines TRBV4-1 with TRBJ2-1; D possibly corresponds to TRBD2 (6 bases). Trimming pared 8 bases from V and 2 bases from J, leaving 16 bases between. Looked up from germline, CDR1 is MGHRA and CDR2 is YSYEKL. There are 15 residues in the CDR3. The CDR3 region is CASSLAWGAYNEQFF. The CDR3 DNA reads TGCGCCAGCTCACTGGCCTGGGGGGCCTACAATGAGCAGTTCTTC.

V and J are TRBV19 and TRBJ2-3; perhaps TRBD2 as D (6 bases). The CDR3 length is 14 residues. Trimming pared 5 bases from V and 2 bases from J, leaving 11 bases between. Germline loops: CDR1 LNHDA, CDR2 SQIVND (reference sequence). The CDR3 nucleotides are TGTGCCAGTAGTGTTGAGCGGGCCACAGATACGCAGTATTTT. This gives the protein CASSVERATDTQYF.

The V gene is TRBV7-9, the J gene TRBJ1-5; D not resolved. The CDR3 is made up of 13 amino acids. V was pared by 6 bases and J by 5 bases, with 11 bases between. Germline V lookup: CDR1 SEHNR, CDR2 FQNEAQ (reference sequence). CDR3 bases: TGTGCCAGCAGACCCGACAATGATCAGCCCCAGCATTTT. Its protein is CASRPDNDQPQHF.

The V call is TRBV28, the J call TRBJ2-7; 7 bases agree with TRBD1. V shed 10 bases, J shed 2 bases, and the junction held 8 bases outside the gene matches. The length of the CDR3 is 13 residues. From germline, CDR1 is MDHEN and CDR2 SYDVKM. The CDR3, as DNA: TGTGCCACCCGGACAGGACCTACCTACGAGCAGTACTTC. It codes for CATRTGPTYEQYF.

The chain recombines TRBV11-3 with TRBJ2-3; D is uncertain. V was pared by 4 bases and J by 4 bases, with 18 bases between. CDR3 length: 16 residues. Germline assignment: CDR1 SGHNT and CDR2 YENEEA. CDR3 protein: CASSSSAGYTADTQYF. The CDR3 region has the DNA TGTGCCAGCAGCTCTTCTGCAGGCTACACTGCAGATACGCAGTATTTT. Together with reference TRBV11-3 and TRBJ2-3, the CDR3 gives the full variable domain: EAGVVQSPRYKIIEKKQPVAFWCNPISGHNTLYWYLQNLGQGPELLIRYENEEAVDDSQLPKDRFSAERLKGVDSTLKIQPAELGDSAVYLCASSSSAGYTADTQYFGPGTRLTVL.

This chain joins TRBV19 and TRBJ1-2; D perhaps matches TRBD1 (6 bases). CDR1 is LNHDA and CDR2 is SQIVND in the germline V gene (reference sequence). The CDR3 has 15 residues. Trimming stripped 4 bases from V and 0 bases from J, with 12 bases between. CDR3 residues: CASSKDRITNYGYTF. DNA of the CDR3: TGTGCCAGTAGTAAGGACAGAATTACTAACTATGGCTACACCTTC.